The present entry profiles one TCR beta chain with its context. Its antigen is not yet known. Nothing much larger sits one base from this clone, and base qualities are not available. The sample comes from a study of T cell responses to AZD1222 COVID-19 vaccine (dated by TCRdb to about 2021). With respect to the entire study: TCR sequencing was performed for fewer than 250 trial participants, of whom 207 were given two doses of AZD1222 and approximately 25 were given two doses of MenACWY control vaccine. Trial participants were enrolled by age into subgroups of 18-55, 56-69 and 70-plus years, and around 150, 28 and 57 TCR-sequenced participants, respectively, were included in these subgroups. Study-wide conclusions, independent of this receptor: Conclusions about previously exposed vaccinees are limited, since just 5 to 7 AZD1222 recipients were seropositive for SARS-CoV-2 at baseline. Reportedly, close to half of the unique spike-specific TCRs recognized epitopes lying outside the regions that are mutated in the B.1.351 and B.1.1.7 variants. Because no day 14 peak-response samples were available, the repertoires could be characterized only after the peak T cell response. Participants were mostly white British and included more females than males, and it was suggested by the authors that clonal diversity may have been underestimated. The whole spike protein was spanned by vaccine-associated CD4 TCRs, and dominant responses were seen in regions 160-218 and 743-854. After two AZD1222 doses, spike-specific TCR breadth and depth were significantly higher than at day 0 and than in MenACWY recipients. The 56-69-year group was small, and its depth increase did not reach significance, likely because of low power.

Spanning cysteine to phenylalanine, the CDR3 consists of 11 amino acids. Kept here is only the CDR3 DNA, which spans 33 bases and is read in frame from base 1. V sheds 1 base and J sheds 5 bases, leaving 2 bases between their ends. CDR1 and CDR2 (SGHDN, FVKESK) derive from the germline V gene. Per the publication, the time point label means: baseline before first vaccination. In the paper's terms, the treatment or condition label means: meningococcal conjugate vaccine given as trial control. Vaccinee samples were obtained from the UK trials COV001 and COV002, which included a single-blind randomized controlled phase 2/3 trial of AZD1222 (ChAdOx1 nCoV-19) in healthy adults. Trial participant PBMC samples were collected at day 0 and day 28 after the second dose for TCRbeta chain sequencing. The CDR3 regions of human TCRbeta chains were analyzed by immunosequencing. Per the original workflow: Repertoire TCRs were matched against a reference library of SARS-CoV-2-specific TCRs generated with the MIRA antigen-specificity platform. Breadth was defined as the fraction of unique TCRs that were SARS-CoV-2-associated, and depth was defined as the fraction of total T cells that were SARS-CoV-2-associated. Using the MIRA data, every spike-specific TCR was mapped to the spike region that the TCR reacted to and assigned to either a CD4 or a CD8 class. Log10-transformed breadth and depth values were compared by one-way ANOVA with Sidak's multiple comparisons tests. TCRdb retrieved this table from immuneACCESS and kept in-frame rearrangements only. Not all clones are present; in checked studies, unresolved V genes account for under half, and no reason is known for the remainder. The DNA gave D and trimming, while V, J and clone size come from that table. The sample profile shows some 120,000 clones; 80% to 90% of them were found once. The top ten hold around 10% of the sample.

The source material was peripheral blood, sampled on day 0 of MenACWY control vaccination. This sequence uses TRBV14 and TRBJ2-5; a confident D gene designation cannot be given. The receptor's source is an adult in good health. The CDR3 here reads CASSQAETQYF. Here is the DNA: TGTGCCAGCAGCCAAGCCGAGACCCAGTACTTC.